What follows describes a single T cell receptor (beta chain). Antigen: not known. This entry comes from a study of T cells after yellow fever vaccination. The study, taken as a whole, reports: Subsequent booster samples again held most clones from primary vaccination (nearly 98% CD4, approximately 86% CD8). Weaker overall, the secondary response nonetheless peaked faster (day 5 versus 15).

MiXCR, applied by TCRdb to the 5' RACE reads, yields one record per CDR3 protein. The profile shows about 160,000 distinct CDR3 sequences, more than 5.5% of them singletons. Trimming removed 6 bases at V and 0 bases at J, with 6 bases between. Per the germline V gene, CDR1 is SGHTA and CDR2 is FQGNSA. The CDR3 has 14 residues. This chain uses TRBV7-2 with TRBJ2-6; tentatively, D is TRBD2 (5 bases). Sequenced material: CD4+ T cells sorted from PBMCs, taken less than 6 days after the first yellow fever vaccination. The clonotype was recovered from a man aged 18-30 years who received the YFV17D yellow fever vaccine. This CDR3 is CASRRDSGANVLTF. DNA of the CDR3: TGTGCCAGCAGGAGGGACTCTGGGGCCAACGTCCTGACTTTC.